Listed below are T cell receptor beta chains from one sample, sequenced in a study of T cell repertoires in ileal Crohn's disease. Clones were sequenced by immunoSEQ multiplex PCR, and TCRdb holds only the in-frame ones, with some missing. The table lists 7,300 or so clones, roughly 84% of them singletons, with about 8.3% in the top ten. Specimen: ileal tissue. Source of these receptors: an adult with Crohn's disease. Each CDR3 is given with its conserved first and last residue. D genes are given only for firm matches. The listing skips clone size in some rows; elsewhere it reads once, few, many or a size class.

TGTGCCAGCAGCCGTAGGGGTTCAGATACGCAGTATTTT CASSRRGSDTQYF TRBJ2-3 . . TRBV7-2
TGTGCCAGCAGCTTACGCAGGGGAAGTGAGCAGTTCTTC CASSLRRGSEQFF TRBJ2-1 . . TRBV13
TGTGCCAGCAGCTACGGGGGGAACACTGAAGCTTTCTTT CASSYGGNTEAFF TRBJ1-1 . . TRBV7-6
TGTGCCAGCACATCCGGGACAGGATACAATGAGCAGTTCTTC CASTSGTGYNEQFF TRBJ2-1 TRBD1 . TRBV11-3
TGTGCCTGGAGAGTAGCGGGAGGACCGTCCGGGGAGCTGTTTTTT CAWRVAGGPSGELFF TRBJ2-2 TRBD2 . TRBV30
TGTGCCAGCATTCGCCAGGGGATGGCTGAAGCTTTCTTT CASIRQGMAEAFF TRBJ1-1 . . TRBV28
TGTGCCAGCAGTATGGGACAGGCCCTCAGTCCCCTCCACTTT CASSMGQALSPLHF TRBJ1-6 TRBD1 once TRBV25-1
TGTGCCAGCAGTTTATGTCGACAGGCAGGGGTCGCAACTAATGAAAAACTGTTTTTT CASSLCRQAGVATNEKLFF TRBJ1-4 . . TRBV27
TGTGCCAGCAGTGAATTTCTGGCGGGAGGTCAGGCTGAGCAGTTCTTC CASSEFLAGGQAEQFF TRBJ2-1 TRBD2 . TRBV6-1
TGTGCCAGCAGCCCCCGACAGATTCAAGGGACCCAGTACTTC CASSPRQIQGTQYF TRBJ2-5 . . TRBV14
TGTGCCAGCAGTGAAGCTGGGAGAGTGAACACTGAAGCTTTCTTT CASSEAGRVNTEAFF TRBJ1-1 . . TRBV6-1
TGTGCCACCAGCTCCCGTGTTACCAGCTCCTACGAGCAGTACTTC CATSSRVTSSYEQYF TRBJ2-7 . . TRBV15
TGTGCCAGCAGCAGGGACAGCTATGGCTACACCTTC CASSRDSYGYTF TRBJ1-2 TRBD1 once TRBV7-2
TGTGCCAGCCATACTGCCGGGACAGGAGGCGCTGAAGCTTTCTTT CASHTAGTGGAEAFF TRBJ1-1 TRBD1 . TRBV25-1
TGTGCCAGCAGCCCCGGGACAGGGAACTACGAGCAGTACTTC CASSPGTGNYEQYF TRBJ2-7 TRBD1 . TRBV7-9
TGTGCCAGCTCACCCAGCTCCTATAATTCACCCCTCCACTTT CASSPSSYNSPLHF TRBJ1-6 . . TRBV18
TGTGCCTGGAGTTGGCACAATGAGCAGTTCTTC CAWSWHNEQFF TRBJ2-1 . . TRBV30
TGTGCCAGCAGTGGGATCAGCTCGGCGGGCGAGCAGTACTTC CASSGISSAGEQYF TRBJ2-7 . . TRBV5-8
TGTGCCAGCCGTAGGACTAGCGACACAGATACGCAGTATTTT CASRRTSDTDTQYF TRBJ2-3 TRBD2 . TRBV6-4
TGTGCCAGCTCACCACAGGAGCTAGATACGCAGTATTTT CASSPQELDTQYF TRBJ2-3 . . TRBV18
TGTGCCAGCAGCTTAGCTAGCGGATACAATGAGCAGTTCTTC CASSLASGYNEQFF TRBJ2-1 . . TRBV7-2
TGTGCCAGCAGCGATCGGACAGTTCGGGAAAAACTGTTTTTT CASSDRTVREKLFF TRBJ1-4 . . TRBV5-6
TGTGCTAGTGGTTTGCCACGGGTGCGATCGGAAGGGGGTGAGCAGTTCTTC CASGLPRVRSEGGEQFF TRBJ2-1 . once TRBV12-5
TGTGCCAGCAAGTCGGACAGACAAGAGACCCAGTACTTC CASKSDRQETQYF TRBJ2-5 . once TRBV5-6
TGTGCCAGCAGTGACAGGGATAACTATGGCTACACCTTC CASSDRDNYGYTF TRBJ1-2 . . TRBV6-1
TGTGCCAGCAACCCATCGGACAGGGGGAGAGGAGAGCAGTACTTC CASNPSDRGRGEQYF TRBJ2-7 TRBD1 . TRBV28
TGTGCCAGCAGCTTAGCACTCGGCGGTACAGATACGCAGTATTTT CASSLALGGTDTQYF TRBJ2-3 . . TRBV11-2
TGTGCCAGCAGCTTGGCCACAATAAGGGGCAATGAGCAGTTCTTC CASSLATIRGNEQFF TRBJ2-1 . . TRBV5-6
TGTGCCAGCAGCTTTCGGACTAGCGGGAGCTACAATGAGCAGTTCTTC CASSFRTSGSYNEQFF TRBJ2-1 TRBD2 . TRBV27
TGTGCCAGCAGTTTAGGCAGGGGATCCACTGAAGCTTTCTTT CASSLGRGSTEAFF TRBJ1-1 . . TRBV27
TGTGCCAGCAGTGTACGAGAAACAGATACGCAGTATTTT CASSVRETDTQYF TRBJ2-3 . . TRBV2
TGTGCCAGCTCACTCCAAGGGGACACTGAAGCTTTCTTT CASSLQGDTEAFF TRBJ1-1 . . TRBV18
TGCGCCAGCAGTGAGTCGAAGGACAGGGGTAACTATGGCTACACCTTC CASSESKDRGNYGYTF TRBJ1-2 TRBD1 . TRBV10-2
TGCGCCAGCGGCTTGGGGTGGGGGGATCCGTATTTT CASGLGWGDPYF TRBJ2-3 . . TRBV5-1
TGTGCCTGGAGTCAACTCAATGAGCAGTTCTTC CAWSQLNEQFF TRBJ2-1 . . TRBV30
TGTGCCAGCAGCCAAGCCGGGACTAGCGGGAGGGCCGGGTACTTC CASSQAGTSGRAGYF TRBJ2-4 TRBD2 . TRBV4-2
TGTGCCAGCGGGTTGACAACCCGCCAGCAGTACTTC CASGLTTRQQYF TRBJ2-5 . once TRBV27
TGTGCCTGGAGTGTAAGGCGGGAGGGAAATGAGCAGTTCTTC CAWSVRREGNEQFF TRBJ2-1 TRBD2 few TRBV30
TGTGCCAGCAGTGACTCGAGGGCCACTAATGAAAAACTGTTTTTT CASSDSRATNEKLFF TRBJ1-4 . . TRBV25-1
TGCGCCAGCAGTGACCGGGAGAACACTGAAGCTTTCTTT CASSDRENTEAFF TRBJ1-1 . . TRBV10-2
TGTGCCAGCAGCAAAAATCAGGTAGTGGTTAATGAGCAGTTCTTC CASSKNQVVVNEQFF TRBJ2-1 . . TRBV6-6
TGTGCCAGCAGTTACCTGGGGACTGAAGCCTTCTTT CASSYLGTEAFF TRBJ1-1 . . TRBV6-5
TGTGCCAGCTCACCCCCAGAGCGGGTCTTCTACGAGCAGTACTTC CASSPPERVFYEQYF TRBJ2-7 . . TRBV18
TGTGCCAGCACCCAGAACACTGAAGCTTTCTTT CASTQNTEAFF TRBJ1-1 . . TRBV5-5
TGTGCTAGCAGCTTAAGTCACGGGTCCTACGAGCAGTACTTC CASSLSHGSYEQYF TRBJ2-7 . . TRBV7-7
TGTGCCAGCAGGGCCGAGCGGGACGGGGAGCTGTTTTTT CASRAERDGELFF TRBJ2-2 TRBD2 . TRBV2
TGTGCCAGCTCACCCCTTTCGACTAGCGGGAGCAATGAGCAGTTCTTC CASSPLSTSGSNEQFF TRBJ2-1 TRBD2 once TRBV18
TGTGCCAGCAGCCGACTAGCGGGAGGTCGTGTTGAGCAGTTCTTC CASSRLAGGRVEQFF TRBJ2-1 TRBD2 . TRBV7-2
TGTGCCAGCAGAGGGACAGGGAGTTCCTACGAGCAGTACTTC CASRGTGSSYEQYF TRBJ2-7 TRBD1 few TRBV7-9
TGTGCCAGCAGTCACCGGGACAGGGCGGTCGAGCAGTACTTC CASSHRDRAVEQYF TRBJ2-7 TRBD1 . TRBV6-6
TGTGCCACCAGCAGAGAGGCGGGGCCCCAGCATTTT CATSREAGPQHF TRBJ1-5 . . TRBV15
TGTGCCAGCTCACGGGGCAGCGGGGGCGGTGAGCAGTTCTTC CASSRGSGGGEQFF TRBJ2-1 TRBD2 . TRBV18
TGTGCCAGCAGCTCCCCCCCGGATACGCAGTATTTT CASSSPPDTQYF TRBJ2-3 . . TRBV7-2
TGTGCCAGCAGCTCGAATGATGGGGGCGTCACTGAAGCTTTCTTT CASSSNDGGVTEAFF TRBJ1-1 . . TRBV25-1
TGCAGCGTTGCTAGGAGTCCGAGCCCCGAAAAACTGTTTTTT CSVARSPSPEKLFF TRBJ1-4 . . TRBV29-1
TGTGCCAGCAGCTTAGTACAGGGAAGCTCCTACGAGCAGTACTTC CASSLVQGSSYEQYF TRBJ2-7 . . TRBV7-8
TGTGCCAGCAGCTTCTCGGGACAGGACAATGAAAAACTGTTTTTT CASSFSGQDNEKLFF TRBJ1-4 TRBD1 . TRBV5-5
TGTGCCAGCAGTCGACAGGGCACCTACGAGCAGTACTTC CASSRQGTYEQYF TRBJ2-7 TRBD1 once TRBV7-9
TGTGCCAGCAGTGGGACAGGACTCACAACTAATGAAAAACTGTTTTTT CASSGTGLTTNEKLFF TRBJ1-4 TRBD1 few TRBV2
TGTGCCAGAACCAAGGGGGACAGTCTCGAGCCTAACTATGGCTACACCTTC CARTKGDSLEPNYGYTF TRBJ1-2 TRBD1 once TRBV27